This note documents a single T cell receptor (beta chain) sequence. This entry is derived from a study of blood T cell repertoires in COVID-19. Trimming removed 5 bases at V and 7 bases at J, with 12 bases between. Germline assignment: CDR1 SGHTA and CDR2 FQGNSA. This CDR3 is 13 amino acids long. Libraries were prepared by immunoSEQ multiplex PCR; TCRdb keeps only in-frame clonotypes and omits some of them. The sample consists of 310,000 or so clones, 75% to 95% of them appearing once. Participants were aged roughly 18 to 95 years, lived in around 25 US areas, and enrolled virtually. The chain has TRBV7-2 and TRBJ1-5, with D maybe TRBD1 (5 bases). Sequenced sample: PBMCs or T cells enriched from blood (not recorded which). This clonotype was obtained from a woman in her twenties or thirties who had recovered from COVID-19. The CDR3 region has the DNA TGTGCCAGCAGCACCTCTCAGGGCCAGCCCCAGCATTTT. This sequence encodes CASSTSQGQPQHF.